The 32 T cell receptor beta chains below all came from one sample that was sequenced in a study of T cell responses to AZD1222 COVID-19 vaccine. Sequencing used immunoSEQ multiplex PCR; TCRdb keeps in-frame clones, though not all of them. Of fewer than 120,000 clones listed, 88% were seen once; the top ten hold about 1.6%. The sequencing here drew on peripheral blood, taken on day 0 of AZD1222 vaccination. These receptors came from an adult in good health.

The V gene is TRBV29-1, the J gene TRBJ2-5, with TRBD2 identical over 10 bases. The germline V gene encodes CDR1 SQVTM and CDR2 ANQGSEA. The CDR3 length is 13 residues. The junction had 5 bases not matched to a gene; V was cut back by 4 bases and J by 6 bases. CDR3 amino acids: CSVVLAGAQTQYF. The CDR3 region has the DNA TGCAGCGTTGTCCTAGCGGGAGCCCAGACCCAGTACTTC.

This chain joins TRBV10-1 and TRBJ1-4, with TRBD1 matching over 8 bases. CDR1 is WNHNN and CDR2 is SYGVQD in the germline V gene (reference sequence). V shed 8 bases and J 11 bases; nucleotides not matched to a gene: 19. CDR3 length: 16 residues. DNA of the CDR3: TGCGCCAGCGCTCGTGACGGGACAGGCGGTGGATATAAACTGTTTTTT. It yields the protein CASARDGTGGGYKLFF.

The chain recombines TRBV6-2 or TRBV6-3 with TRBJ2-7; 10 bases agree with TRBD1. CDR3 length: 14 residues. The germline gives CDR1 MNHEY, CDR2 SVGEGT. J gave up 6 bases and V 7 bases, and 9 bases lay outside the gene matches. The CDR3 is CASTPPGQGSEQYF. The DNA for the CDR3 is TGTGCCAGCACCCCCCCGGGACAGGGGAGCGAGCAGTACTTC.

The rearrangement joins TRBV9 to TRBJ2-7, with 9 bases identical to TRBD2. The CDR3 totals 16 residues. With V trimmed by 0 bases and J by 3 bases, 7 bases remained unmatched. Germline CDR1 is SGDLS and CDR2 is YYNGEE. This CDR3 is CASSVASGTSFYEQYF. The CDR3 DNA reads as TGTGCCAGCAGCGTAGCGTCTGGGACTAGCTTCTACGAGCAGTACTTC.

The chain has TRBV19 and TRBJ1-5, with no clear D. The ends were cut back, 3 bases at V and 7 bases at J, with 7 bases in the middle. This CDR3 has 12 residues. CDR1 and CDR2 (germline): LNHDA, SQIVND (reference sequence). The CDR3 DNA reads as TGTGCCAGTAGTATCGAGCAACAGCCCCAGCATTTT. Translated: CASSIEQQPQHF.

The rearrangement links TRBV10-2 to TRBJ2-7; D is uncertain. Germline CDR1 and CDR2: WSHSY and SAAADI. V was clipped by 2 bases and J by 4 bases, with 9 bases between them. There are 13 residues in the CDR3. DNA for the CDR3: TGCGCCAGCAGTGAGGAATCCTATTACGAGCAGTACTTC. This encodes CASSEESYYEQYF.

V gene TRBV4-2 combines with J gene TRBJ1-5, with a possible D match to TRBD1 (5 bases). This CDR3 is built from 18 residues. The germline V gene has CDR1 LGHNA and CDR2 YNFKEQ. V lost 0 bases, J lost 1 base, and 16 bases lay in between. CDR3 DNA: TGTGCCAGCAGCCAAGAATCCACGGGACGGGCGAGCAATCAGCCCCAGCATTTT. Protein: CASSQESTGRASNQPQHF.

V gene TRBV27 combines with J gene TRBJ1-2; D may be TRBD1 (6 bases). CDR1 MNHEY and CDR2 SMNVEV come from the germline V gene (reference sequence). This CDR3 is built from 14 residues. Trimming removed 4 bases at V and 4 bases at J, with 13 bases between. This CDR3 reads CASSWGAQGYGYTF. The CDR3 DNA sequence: TGTGCCAGCAGTTGGGGGGCACAGGGCTATGGCTACACCTTC.

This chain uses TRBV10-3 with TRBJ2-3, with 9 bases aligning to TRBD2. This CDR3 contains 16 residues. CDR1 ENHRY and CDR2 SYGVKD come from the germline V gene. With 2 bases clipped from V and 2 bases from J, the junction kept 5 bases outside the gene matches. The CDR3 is CAISEQASGVTDTQYF. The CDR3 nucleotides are TGTGCCATCAGTGAGCAGGCTAGCGGGGTCACAGATACGCAGTATTTT.

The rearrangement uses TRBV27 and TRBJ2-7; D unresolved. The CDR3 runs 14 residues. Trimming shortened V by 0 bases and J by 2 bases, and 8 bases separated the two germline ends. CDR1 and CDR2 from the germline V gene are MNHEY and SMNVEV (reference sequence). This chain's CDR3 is CASSLSARTYEQYF. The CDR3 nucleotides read TGTGCCAGCAGTTTATCGGCCAGAACCTACGAGCAGTACTTC.

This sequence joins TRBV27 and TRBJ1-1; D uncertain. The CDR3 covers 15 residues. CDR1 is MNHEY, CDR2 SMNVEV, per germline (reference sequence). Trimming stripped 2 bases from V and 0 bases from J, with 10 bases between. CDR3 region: CASSLGTYLNTEAFF. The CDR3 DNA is TGTGCCAGCAGTTTAGGAACATATCTGAACACTGAAGCTTTCTTT.

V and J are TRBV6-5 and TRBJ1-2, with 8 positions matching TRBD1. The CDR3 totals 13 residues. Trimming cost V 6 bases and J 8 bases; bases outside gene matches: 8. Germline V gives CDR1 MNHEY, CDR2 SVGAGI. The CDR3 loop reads CASRDTGGYGYTF. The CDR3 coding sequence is TGTGCCAGCAGAGATACAGGGGGTTACGGCTACACCTTC.

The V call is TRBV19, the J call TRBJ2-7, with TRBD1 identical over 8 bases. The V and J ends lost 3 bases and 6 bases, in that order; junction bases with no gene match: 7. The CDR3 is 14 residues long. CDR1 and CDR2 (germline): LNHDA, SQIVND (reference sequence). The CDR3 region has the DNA TGTGCCAGTAGTATCGGACAGGGACGGCGCGAGCAGTACTTC. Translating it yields CASSIGQGRREQYF.

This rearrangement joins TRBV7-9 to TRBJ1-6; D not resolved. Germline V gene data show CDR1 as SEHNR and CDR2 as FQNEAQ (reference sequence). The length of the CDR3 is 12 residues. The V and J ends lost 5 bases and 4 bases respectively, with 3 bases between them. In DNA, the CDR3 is TGTGCCAGCAGCCTTTATAATTCACCCCTCCACTTT. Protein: CASSLYNSPLHF.

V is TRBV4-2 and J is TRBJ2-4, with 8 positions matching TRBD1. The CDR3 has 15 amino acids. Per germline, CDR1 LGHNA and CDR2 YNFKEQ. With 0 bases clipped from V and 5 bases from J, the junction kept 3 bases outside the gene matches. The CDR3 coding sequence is TGTGCCAGCAGCCAAGATTGGGGACAGGAAAACATTCAGTACTTC. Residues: CASSQDWGQENIQYF.

CDR3 residues: CASSGLGSSYNSPLHF. CDR3 bases: TGTGCCAGTAGTGGCCTCGGTTCCTCCTATAATTCACCCCTCCACTTT. J is TRBJ1-6 and V is TRBV19, with D unclear. Germline V gene lookup returns CDR1 LNHDA and CDR2 SQIVND (reference sequence). V was cut by 5 bases and J by 0 bases, with 11 bases left in between. The CDR3 is made up of 16 amino acids.

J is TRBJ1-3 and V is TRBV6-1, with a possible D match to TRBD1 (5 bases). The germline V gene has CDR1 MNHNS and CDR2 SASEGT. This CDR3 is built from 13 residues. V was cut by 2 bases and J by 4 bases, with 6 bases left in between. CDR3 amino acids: CASSEPGGNTIYF. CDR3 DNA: TGTGCCAGCAGTGAACCAGGGGGAAACACCATATATTTT.

For the CDR3, the DNA is TGTGCCAGCAGCTTGGAAGGGACAGACGACAATCAGCCCCAGCATTTT. Encoded protein: CASSLEGTDDNQPQHF. The V gene is TRBV5-8, the J gene TRBJ1-5; TRBD1 matches at 7 bases. Trimming took 0 bases from V and 3 from J; bases not matched to a gene: 6. Per germline, CDR1 SGHTS and CDR2 YDEGEE. The CDR3 consists of 16 residues.

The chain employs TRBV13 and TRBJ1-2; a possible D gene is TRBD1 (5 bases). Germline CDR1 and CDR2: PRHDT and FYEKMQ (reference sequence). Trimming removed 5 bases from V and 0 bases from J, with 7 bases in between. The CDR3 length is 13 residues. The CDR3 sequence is CASSLTANYGYTF. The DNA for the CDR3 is TGTGCCAGCAGCCTGACAGCTAACTATGGCTACACCTTC.

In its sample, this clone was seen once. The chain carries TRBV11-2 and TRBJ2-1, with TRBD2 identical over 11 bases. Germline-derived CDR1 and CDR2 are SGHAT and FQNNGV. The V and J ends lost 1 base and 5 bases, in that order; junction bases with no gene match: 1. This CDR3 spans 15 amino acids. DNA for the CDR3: TGTGCCAGCAGCTTAGGGGGACTAGCGGACAATGAGCAGTTCTTC. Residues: CASSLGGLADNEQFF.

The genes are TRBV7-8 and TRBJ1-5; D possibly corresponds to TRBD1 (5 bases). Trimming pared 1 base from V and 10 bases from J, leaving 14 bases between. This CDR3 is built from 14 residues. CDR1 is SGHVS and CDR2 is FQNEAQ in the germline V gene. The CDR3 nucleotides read TGTGCCAGCAGCTTAGGTGGGGGGGGTAGACCCCAGCATTTT. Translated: CASSLGGGGRPQHF.

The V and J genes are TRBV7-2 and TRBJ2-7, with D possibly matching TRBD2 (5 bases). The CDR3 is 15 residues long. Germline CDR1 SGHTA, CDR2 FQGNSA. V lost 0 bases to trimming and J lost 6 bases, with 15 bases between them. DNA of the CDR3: TGTGCCAGCAGCTTAGCCAAACCCGGGGTAGGCGAGCAGTACTTC. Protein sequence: CASSLAKPGVGEQYF. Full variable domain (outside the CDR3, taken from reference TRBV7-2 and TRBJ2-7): GAGVSQSPSNKVTEKGKDVELRCDPISGHTALYWYRQSLGQGLEFLIYFQGNSAPDKSGLPSDRFSAERTGGSVSTLTIQRTQQEDSAVYLCASSLAKPGVGEQYFGPGTRLTVT.

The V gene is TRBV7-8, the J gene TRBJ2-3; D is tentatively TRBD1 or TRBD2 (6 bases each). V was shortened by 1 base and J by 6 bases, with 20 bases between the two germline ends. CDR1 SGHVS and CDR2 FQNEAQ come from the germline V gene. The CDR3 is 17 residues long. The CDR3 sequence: CASSLGGAGRPMDTQYF. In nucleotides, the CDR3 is TGTGCCAGCAGCTTAGGGGGGGCGGGGCGCCCCATGGATACGCAGTATTTT.

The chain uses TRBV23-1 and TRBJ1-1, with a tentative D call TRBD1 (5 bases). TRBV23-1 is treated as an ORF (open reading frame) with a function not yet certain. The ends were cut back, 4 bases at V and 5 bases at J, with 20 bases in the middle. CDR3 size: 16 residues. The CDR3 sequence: CASSPFGGEGETEAFF. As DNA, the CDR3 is TGCGCCAGCAGTCCGTTTGGGGGGGAGGGAGAGACTGAAGCTTTCTTT.

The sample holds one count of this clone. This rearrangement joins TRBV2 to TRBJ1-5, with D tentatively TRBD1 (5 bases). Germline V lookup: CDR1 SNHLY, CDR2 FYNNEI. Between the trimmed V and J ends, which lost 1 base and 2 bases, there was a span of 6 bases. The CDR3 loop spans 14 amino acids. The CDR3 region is CASSEVGGNQPQHF. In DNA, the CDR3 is TGTGCCAGCAGTGAAGTAGGGGGCAATCAGCCCCAGCATTTT.

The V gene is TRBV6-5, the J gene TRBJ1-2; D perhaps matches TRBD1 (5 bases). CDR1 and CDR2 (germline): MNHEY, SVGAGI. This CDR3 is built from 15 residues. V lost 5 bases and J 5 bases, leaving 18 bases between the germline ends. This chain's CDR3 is CASSHTGTSGYGYTF. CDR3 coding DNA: TGTGCCAGCAGTCATACCGGGACCTCGGGGTATGGCTACACCTTC.

CDR3 amino acids: CASSFSGGVNQPQHF. The DNA of the CDR3 is TGTGCCAGCAGCTTCTCAGGAGGGGTCAATCAGCCCCAGCATTTT. V and J are TRBV11-2 and TRBJ1-5, with D possibly being TRBD1 (5 bases). This CDR3 is 15 amino acids long. From germline, CDR1 is SGHAT and CDR2 FQNNGV. Trimming stripped 3 bases from V and 3 bases from J, with 12 bases between.

CDR3 residues: CASSPGTGGMLDEQFF. CDR3 DNA: TGTGCCAGCTCTCCCGGGACAGGGGGCATGTTGGATGAGCAGTTCTTC. This chain links TRBV18 with TRBJ2-1, with 12 bases that match TRBD1. In germline, CDR1 is KGHSH, CDR2 LQKENI. This CDR3 is built from 16 residues. V lost 6 bases, J lost 8 bases, and 11 bases stayed unmatched.

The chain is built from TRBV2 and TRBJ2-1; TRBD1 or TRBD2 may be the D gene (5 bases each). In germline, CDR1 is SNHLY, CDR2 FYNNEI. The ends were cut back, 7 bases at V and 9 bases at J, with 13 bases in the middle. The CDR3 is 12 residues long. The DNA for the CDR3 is TGTGCCAGCACCGGGGCCCTCGGTGAGCAGTTCTTC. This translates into CASTGALGEQFF.

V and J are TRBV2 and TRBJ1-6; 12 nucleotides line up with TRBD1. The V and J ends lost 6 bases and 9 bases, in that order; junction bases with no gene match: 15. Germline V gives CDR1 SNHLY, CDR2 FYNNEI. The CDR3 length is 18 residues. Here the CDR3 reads CASSVQPGQGAAGSPLHF. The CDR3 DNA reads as TGTGCCAGCAGCGTACAACCGGGACAGGGGGCAGCGGGTTCACCCCTCCACTTT.

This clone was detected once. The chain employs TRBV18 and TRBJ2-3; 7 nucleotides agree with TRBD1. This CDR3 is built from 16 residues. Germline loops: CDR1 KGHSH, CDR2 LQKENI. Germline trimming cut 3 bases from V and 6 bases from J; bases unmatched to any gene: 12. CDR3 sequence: CASSPRTGFKDDTQYF. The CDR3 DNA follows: TGTGCCAGCTCACCTAGGACAGGATTTAAGGATGATACGCAGTATTTT.

CDR3 loop: CASVELVLLGTGKVNTEAFF. The CDR3 DNA reads as TGTGCCAGCGTCGAGCTTGTTTTATTAGGGACAGGGAAGGTTAACACTGAAGCTTTCTTT. The chain has TRBV2 and TRBJ1-1, with 9 bases that match TRBD1. Losses at the gene ends were 8 bases for V and 2 bases for J; bases not matched to a gene: 24. This CDR3 has 20 amino acids. CDR1 and CDR2 from the germline V gene are SNHLY and FYNNEI.